Here is one T cell receptor beta chain with its context. Its target is not known. The V gene end was trimmed by 0 bases and the J gene end by 3 bases; junction bases not matched to a gene: 3. The CDR3 sequence is 16 residues long. Germline V CDR1 and CDR2: KGHSH, LQKENI. Running of the assay took place at deep level. Profiling relied on immunoSEQ multiplex PCR, and the TCRdb table lists in-frame clones only, not all of them. Seen here are 560,000 or so clones, 95% to 97% observed once, and the top ten hold about 0.11%. These data come from a study of shared clonotypes between healthy human individuals. The study's findings and limits: Researchers sampled blood only, noting tissue repertoires likely differ. Clonotype sharing among donors likely depends on sequencing depth.

CD45RO-negative cells were positively selected for CCR7, leaving out terminally differentiated effector memory CD45RA+ cells. Caucasian adults living in Nashville, Tennessee, provided all samples. The rearrangement links TRBV18 to TRBJ2-2, with TRBD1 matching 8 bases. The sequenced sample consisted of naive CD8+ T cells sorted from blood. The source is a woman aged 25-40 years in good health. For the CDR3, the DNA is TGTGCCAGCTCACCACCGACAGGGGACCACACCGGGGAGCTGTTTTTT. Protein: CASSPPTGDHTGELFF.